This record concerns one TCR beta chain sequence. Its antigen has not been determined. Germline is not matched at one junction end, which may reflect a read error. For repertoire sequencing, the TCR beta CDR3 regions were amplified from RNA transcripts. The first round was an RT-PCR using HTBI primers with the Qiagen OneStep RT-PCR kit, and this first round was followed by a second-round multiplex PCR, then size selection and purification. Libraries were sequenced paired-end with 100 bp reads on an Illumina HiSeq2000. Per the authors' processing: SOAPnuke was used to process the reads, throwing out any read that had adapters, had uncalled bases, had a mean Phred below 15, or lacked an exact constant-primer or identifier match. High-quality paired reads were merged with COPE v1.2.5. Each unique nucleotide sequence was treated as a clonotype, and MiTCR v1.1 was used to align the clonotypes to the IMGT TRB V, D and J references. Analysis was restricted to V-J combinations with a frequency above 0.0001, which covered about 99% of repertoires. For each V-J combination, a TCR clonal expansion and chaos score was defined as F50 clonal expansion divided by the chaos observed in the TCRdist matrix. Welch's t-statistics and random forest were used to reduce the features to about a dozen V-J combinations, which were then used as input to a naive Bayes classifier. Thyroid-blood repertoire similarity was quantified with the Morisita-Horn index. TCRdb redid the processing of the public reads, applying fastp at Q25 and MiXCR, and retained in-frame beta chains. Records with the same CDR3 protein are collapsed into one entry carrying the most frequent genes and DNA. The V and J calls, along with clone size, are taken from TCRdb and not from the paper's own processing. The sample table records 500,000 to 800,000 distinct CDR3 sequences; more than 40% of these occur just once. The ten largest clones take up over 2.5% of the sample.

According to the germline V gene, CDR1 reads SNHLY and CDR2 reads FYNNEI. The CDR3 goes from the cysteine to the phenylalanine over 8 residues. The retained sequence is limited to the CDR3, 24 bases, with the frame set at the first base. Ophthalmopathy patients were characterized by moderately to severely active disease, a Clinical Activity Score of at least 3, a NOSPECS grade of at least 4, and a disease duration under 3 months. Patients were excluded if they had other autoimmune diseases, uncontrolled infections, pregnancy or lactation. Diagnosis relied on clinical symptoms, serum thyroxine, TRAb, thyroid ultrasound and orbital computed tomography. PBMCs were isolated from approximately 10 ml of fresh peripheral blood by Ficoll-Paque density gradient centrifugation. Total RNA was extracted with Trizol reagent and quality-checked on an Agilent 2100 Bioanalyzer. This specimen comes from a study of Graves' ophthalmopathy and Graves' hyperthyroidism (dated by TCRdb to between 2017 and 2018). Turning to the overall study: Peripheral blood was collected at initial diagnosis, before any treatment. In total, 135 blood samples were TCR-sequenced: some 43 ophthalmopathy, approximately 80 hyperthyroidism and some 17 hyperthyroidism-to-ophthalmopathy patients. To explore V-J signatures that distinguish ophthalmopathy from hyperthyroidism, a discovery set of 95 to 100 patients was enrolled, made up of around 40 with ophthalmopathy and under 65 with stable hyperthyroidism. The study used TCR beta repertoire signatures to distinguish Graves' ophthalmopathy from Graves' hyperthyroidism and to predict progression to ophthalmopathy. After sampling, hyperthyroidism patients received methimazole starting at 30 mg daily, and ophthalmopathy patients received high-dose intravenous methylprednisolone. In six hyperthyroidism patients, T-cell repertoires of thyroid tissue and blood were compared. For independent validation, a separate cohort was made up of 18 hyperthyroidism patients plus 17 patients who later progressed from hyperthyroidism to ophthalmopathy. What the research found in general, with its limitations: In validation, the model predicted ophthalmopathy progression with 55% to 71% sensitivity and approximately 78% specificity; some 13 predicted patients were CT-confirmed with GO in a median of roughly 6.8 months. No statistical method was used to predetermine the sample size, and group allocation was not hidden from the investigators. Most expanded thyroid clonotypes with frequency above 0.001 were also detected in blood, suggesting blood repertoires may reflect the thyroid immune response. In cross-validation, the 13-signature model distinguished ophthalmopathy from stable hyperthyroidism with nearly 90% sensitivity and almost 83% specificity, and in the test set the corresponding values were roughly 80% and 75%.

This receptor was identified in an adult man with Graves' ophthalmopathy. Sample: peripheral blood. The chain is encoded by TRBV2 joined to TRBJ1-4; the D gene cannot be resolved reliably. The sequenced DNA is TGTGCCAGCAGTGTATCGGGCTTC. It translates as CASSVSGF. Joined to the reference TRBV2 and TRBJ1-4 proteins, this CDR3 gives the full variable domain: EPEVTQTPSHQVTQMGQEVILRCVPISNHLYFYWYRQILGQKVEFLVSFYNNEISEKSEIFDDQFSVERPDGSNFTLKIRSTKLEDSAMYFCASSVSGFGSGTQLSVL.